These 2 T cell receptor beta chains were sequenced from one sample in a study of blood T cells in healthy people across ages. A second PCR of about 7 to 12 cycles used a sample-barcoded 5' primer and a J-beta primer mix. TCRdb reprocessed the 5' RACE reads via MiXCR and lists one record per CDR3 protein. This sample carries some 1.5 million distinct CDR3 sequences, 28% of them seen once, and the ten largest clones take 7.7%. The sequenced sample was blood. The receptors were sampled from a woman between 25 and 40 years old in good health.

The chain has TRBV6-5 and TRBJ1-1; unclear D gene. Germline CDR1 and CDR2: MNHEY and SVGAGI. The V end was cut by 2 bases, the J end by 6 bases, with 10 bases between. The CDR3 loop spans 13 amino acids. The CDR3 sequence is CASSYEGGSEAFF. As DNA, the CDR3 is TGTGCCAGCAGTTACGAGGGAGGGTCTGAAGCTTTCTTT.

The chain uses TRBV27 and TRBJ2-3; D tentatively reads TRBD1 or TRBD2 (6 bases each). Germline V gives CDR1 MNHEY, CDR2 SMNVEV (reference sequence). V lost 7 bases to trimming and J lost 4 bases, with 21 bases between them. The CDR3 consists of 16 residues. CDR3 region: CASTRYRMGGPDTQYF. CDR3 nucleotides: TGTGCCAGCACCAGATATCGTATGGGGGGCCCAGATACGCAGTATTTT.